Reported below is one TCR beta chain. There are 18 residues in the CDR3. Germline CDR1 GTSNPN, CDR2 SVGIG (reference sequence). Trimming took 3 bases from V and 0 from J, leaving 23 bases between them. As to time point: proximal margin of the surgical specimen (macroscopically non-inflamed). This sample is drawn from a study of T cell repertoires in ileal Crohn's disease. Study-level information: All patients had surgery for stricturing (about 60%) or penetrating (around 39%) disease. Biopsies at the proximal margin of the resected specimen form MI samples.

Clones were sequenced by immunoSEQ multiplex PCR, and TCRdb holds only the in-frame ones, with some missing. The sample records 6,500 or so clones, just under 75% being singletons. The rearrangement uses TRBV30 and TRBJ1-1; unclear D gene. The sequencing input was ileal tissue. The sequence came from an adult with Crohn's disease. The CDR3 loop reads CAWRYALRDRYMNTEAFF. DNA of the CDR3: TGTGCCTGGAGGTACGCCCTCCGGGATCGATACATGAACACTGAAGCTTTCTTT.